This T cell receptor beta chain emerged from a study of blood T cell repertoires in COVID-19. At the level of the study: Spain, Italy and the United States supplied samples that represented acute and convalescent COVID-19. PBMCs, B-cell-depleted T cells, or T cells provided the cDNA or gDNA that made up the material.

Per the original data handling: Reference gene primer amplification gave nucleated cell count estimates. Clones were sequenced by immunoSEQ multiplex PCR, and TCRdb holds only the in-frame ones, with some missing. V, J and clone size reflect that table, while D and trimming were determined from the DNA. The sample holds approximately 70,000 clones, 65% to 85% seen once. Germline CDR1 and CDR2: MNHEY and SVGAGI. V dropped 6 bases and J dropped 2 bases, with 11 bases sitting between them. The CDR3 has 13 amino acids. The sequenced sample consisted of peripheral blood. This chain links TRBV6-5 with TRBJ2-7, with a possible D match to TRBD2 (6 bases). This sequence was found in a woman in her sixties with acute or convalescent COVID-19. CDR3 nucleotides: TGTGCCAGCAGCGGGGACTCTGCCTACGAGCAGTACTTC. This encodes CASSGDSAYEQYF.